The entry below gives a single T cell receptor (beta chain) sequence along with its context. These data originate in a study of blood T cell repertoires in COVID-19. Across the whole study: Acute-phase and convalescent COVID-19 samples originated in the United States, Italy and Spain.

The V gene lost 4 bases and the J gene lost 5 bases, with 6 bases spanning the gap. Germline V gene sequence: CDR1 MDHEN, CDR2 SYDVKM. This CDR3 has 12 residues. Only in-frame clones appear in the TCRdb table, and some are missing; sequencing was by immunoSEQ multiplex PCR. The sample has 310,000 or so clones, approximately 88% seen once. The sample taken for sequencing was PBMCs or T cells enriched from blood (not recorded which). The rearrangement links TRBV28 to TRBJ1-5; D remains unclear. The sequence derives from a woman aged 18 to 35 who had recovered from COVID-19. CDR3 loop: CASSSGYQPQHF. As DNA, the CDR3 is TGTGCCAGCAGTTCCGGTTATCAGCCCCAGCATTTT.